The clone carrying this T cell receptor (beta chain) has only a few counts. Its antigen remains unidentified. This entry belongs to a study of identical twins. General study findings and limits: Fewer insertions were carried by abundant cord blood beta clonotypes, but none was seen in memory repertoires. Twin pairs' shared out-of-frame alpha sequences were enriched in low generation probability.

Healthy Caucasians, and only they, were the donors. A universal primer site came from template switching; cDNA carried unique molecular identifiers. A single record per CDR3 protein comes from TCRdb applying MiXCR to the 5' RACE reads. The profile shows about 530,000 distinct CDR3 sequences, 20% to 25% of them singletons. CDR3 size: 18 residues. V lost 6 bases, J lost 1 base, and 8 bases stayed unmatched. This same sample was also part of a study on yellow fever vaccine responses in identical twins.

The chain couples TRBV12-3 or TRBV12-4 to TRBJ2-3; TRBD2 matches at 15 bases. This receptor was obtained from a woman under 30 in good health. Input material: CD4+ T cells sorted from blood. The CDR3 region is CASSRTSGGAHGTDTQYF. The DNA for the CDR3 is TGTGCCAGCAGCAGGACTAGCGGGGGGGCCCATGGCACAGATACGCAGTATTTT.